The sequence of this T cell receptor (beta chain) was determined in a study of cytomegalovirus exposure and HLA in healthy donors. The ends lost 4 bases at V and 3 bases at J; junction bases unmatched: 14. Germline CDR1 and CDR2: PRHDT and FYEKMQ (reference sequence). The CDR3 totals 18 residues. Although they were nominally healthy when sampled, donors likely had unrecorded immune exposures. Researchers ran the PCR with 60 Vbeta and 13 Jbeta primers. Sequencing was performed with immunoSEQ multiplex PCR; in TCRdb, only in-frame clones are kept and a portion is missing. The table has about 170,000 clones, 75% to 85% seen once; the top ten hold just under 5%.

This sequence originates from a woman in her late teens or twenties in good health and CMV-seropositive. The chain couples TRBV13 to TRBJ2-5, with 10 bases identical to TRBD2. The sample taken for sequencing was PBMCs. The CDR3 bases are TGTGCCAGCAGCTCACAAAACCCTAGCGGGGGTATCAAAGAGACCCAGTACTTC. Residues: CASSSQNPSGGIKETQYF. Combining the CDR3 with reference TRBV13 and TRBJ2-5 gives the whole variable domain AAGVIQSPRHLIKEKRETATLKCYPIPRHDTVYWYQQGPGQDPQFLISFYEKMQSDKGSIPDRFSAQQFSDYHSELNMSSLELGDSALYFCASSSQNPSGGIKETQYFGPGTRLLVL.